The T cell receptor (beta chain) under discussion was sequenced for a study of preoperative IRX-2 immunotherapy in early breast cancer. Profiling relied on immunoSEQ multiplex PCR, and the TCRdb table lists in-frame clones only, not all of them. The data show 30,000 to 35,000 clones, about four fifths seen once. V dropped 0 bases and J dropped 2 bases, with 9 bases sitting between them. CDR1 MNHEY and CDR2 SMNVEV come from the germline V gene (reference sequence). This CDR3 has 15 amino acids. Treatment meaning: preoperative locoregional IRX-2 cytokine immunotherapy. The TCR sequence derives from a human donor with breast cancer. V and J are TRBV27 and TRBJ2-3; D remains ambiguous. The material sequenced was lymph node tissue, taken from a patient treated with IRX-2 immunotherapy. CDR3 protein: CASSLSVGYTDTQYF. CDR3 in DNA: TGTGCCAGCAGTTTATCGGTCGGCTACACAGATACGCAGTATTTT.